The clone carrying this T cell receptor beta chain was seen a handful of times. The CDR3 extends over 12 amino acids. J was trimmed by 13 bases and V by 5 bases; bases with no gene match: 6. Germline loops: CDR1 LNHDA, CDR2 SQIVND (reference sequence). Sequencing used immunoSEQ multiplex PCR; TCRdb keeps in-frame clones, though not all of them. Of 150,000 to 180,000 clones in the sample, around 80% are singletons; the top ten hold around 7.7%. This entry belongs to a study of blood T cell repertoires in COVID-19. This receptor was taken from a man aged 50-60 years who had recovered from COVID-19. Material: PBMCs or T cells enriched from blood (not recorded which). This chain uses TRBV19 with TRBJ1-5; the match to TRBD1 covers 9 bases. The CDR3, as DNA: TGTGCCAGTAGTCTCCGGGACAGGGTACAGCATTTT. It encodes CASSLRDRVQHF.